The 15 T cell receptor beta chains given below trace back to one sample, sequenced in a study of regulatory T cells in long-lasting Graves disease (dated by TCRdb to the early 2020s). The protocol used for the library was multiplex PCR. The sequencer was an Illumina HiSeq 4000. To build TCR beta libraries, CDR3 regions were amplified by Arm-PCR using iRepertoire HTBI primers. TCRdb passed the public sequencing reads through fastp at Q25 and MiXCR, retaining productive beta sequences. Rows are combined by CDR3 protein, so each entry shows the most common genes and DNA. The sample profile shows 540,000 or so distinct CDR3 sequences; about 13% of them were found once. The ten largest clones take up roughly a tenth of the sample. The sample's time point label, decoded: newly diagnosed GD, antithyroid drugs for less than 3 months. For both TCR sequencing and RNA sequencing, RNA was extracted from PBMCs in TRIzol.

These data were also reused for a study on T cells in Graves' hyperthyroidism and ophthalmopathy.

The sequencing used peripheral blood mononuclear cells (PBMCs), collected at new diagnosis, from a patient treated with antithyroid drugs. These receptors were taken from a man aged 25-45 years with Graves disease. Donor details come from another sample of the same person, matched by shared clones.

The CDR3 DNA sequence: TGTGCCACCAGCAGAGAGGTAGCGGACATAGGGGAGCAGTACTTC. The encoded protein is CATSREVADIGEQYF. J is TRBJ2-7 and V is TRBV15, with TRBD2 as a possible D gene (6 bases). Germline assignment: CDR1 LNHNV and CDR2 YYDKDF (reference sequence). V shed 0 bases and J shed 7 bases, with 16 bases lying between them. The CDR3 sequence is 15 residues long.

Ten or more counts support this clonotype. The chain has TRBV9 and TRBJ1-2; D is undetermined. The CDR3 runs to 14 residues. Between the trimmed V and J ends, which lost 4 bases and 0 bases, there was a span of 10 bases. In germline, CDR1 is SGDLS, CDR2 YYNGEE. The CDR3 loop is CASSPQAANYGYTF. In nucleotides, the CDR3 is TGTGCCAGCAGCCCGCAGGCGGCTAACTATGGCTACACCTTC.

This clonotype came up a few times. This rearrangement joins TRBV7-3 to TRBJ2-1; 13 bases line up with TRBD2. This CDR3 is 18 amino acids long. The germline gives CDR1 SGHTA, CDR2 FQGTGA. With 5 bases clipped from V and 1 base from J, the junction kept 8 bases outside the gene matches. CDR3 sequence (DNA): TGTGCCAGCAGCGATCCGGGACTAGCGGGATATTCCTACAATGAGCAGTTCTTC. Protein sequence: CASSDPGLAGYSYNEQFF.

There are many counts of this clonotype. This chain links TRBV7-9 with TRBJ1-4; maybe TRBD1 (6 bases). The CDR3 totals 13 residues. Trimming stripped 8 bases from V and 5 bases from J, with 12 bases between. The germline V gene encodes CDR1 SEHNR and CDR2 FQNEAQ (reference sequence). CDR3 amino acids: CASRGGINEKLFF. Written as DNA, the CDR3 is TGTGCCAGCCGAGGGGGAATAAATGAAAAACTGTTTTTT.

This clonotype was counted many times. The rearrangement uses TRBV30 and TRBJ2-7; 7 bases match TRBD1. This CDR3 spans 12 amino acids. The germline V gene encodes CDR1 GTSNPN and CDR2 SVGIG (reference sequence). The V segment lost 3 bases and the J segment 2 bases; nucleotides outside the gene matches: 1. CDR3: CAWRGQTYEQYF. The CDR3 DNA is TGTGCCTGGAGGGGACAGACCTACGAGCAGTACTTC. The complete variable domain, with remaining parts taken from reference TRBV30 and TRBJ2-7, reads SQTIHQWPATLVQPVGSPLSLECTVEGTSNPNLYWYRQAAGRGLQLLFYSVGIGQISSEVPQNLSASRPQDRQFILSSKKLLLSDSGFYLCAWRGQTYEQYFGPGTRLTVT.

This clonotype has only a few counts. CDR3 residues: CASSSGLRETQYF. CDR3 sequence (DNA): TGTGCCAGCAGTTCCGGGCTTCGGGAGACCCAGTACTTC. V and J are TRBV6-5 and TRBJ2-5; D gene ambiguous. Germline CDR1 and CDR2: MNHEY and SVGAGI. V was cut by 4 bases and J by 5 bases, with 11 bases left in between. This CDR3 contains 13 residues.

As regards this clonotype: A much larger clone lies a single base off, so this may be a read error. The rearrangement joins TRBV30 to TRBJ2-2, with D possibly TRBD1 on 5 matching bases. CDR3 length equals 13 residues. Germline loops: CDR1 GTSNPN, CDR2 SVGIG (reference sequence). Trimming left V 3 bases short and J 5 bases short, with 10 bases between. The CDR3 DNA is TGTGCCTGGAGCCCACCAGGGACCGGGGAGCTGTTTTTT. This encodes CAWSPPGTGELFF.

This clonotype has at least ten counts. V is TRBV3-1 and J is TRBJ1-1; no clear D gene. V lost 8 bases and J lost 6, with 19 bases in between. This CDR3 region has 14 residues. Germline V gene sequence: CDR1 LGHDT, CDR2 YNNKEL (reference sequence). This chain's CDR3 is CASRNRALRAEAFF. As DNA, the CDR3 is TGTGCCAGCCGTAACCGGGCCCTTCGGGCTGAAGCTTTCTTT.

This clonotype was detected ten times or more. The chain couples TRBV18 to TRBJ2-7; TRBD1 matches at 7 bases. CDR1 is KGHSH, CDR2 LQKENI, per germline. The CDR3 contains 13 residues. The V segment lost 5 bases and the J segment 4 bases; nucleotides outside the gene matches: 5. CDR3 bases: TGTGCCAGCTCAACGCGACAGGGATACGAGCAGTACTTC. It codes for CASSTRQGYEQYF.

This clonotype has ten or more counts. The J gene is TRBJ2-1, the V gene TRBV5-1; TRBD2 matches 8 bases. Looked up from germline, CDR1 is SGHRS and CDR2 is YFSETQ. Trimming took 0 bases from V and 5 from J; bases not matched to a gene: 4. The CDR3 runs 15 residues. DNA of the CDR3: TGCGCCAGCAGCTTGGAGGGACTAGAAAACAATGAGCAGTTCTTC. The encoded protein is CASSLEGLENNEQFF.

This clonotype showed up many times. The CDR3 region has the DNA TGTGCCACCTCGAGGGTAGGCACCGGGGAGCTGTTTTTT. Its protein product is CATSRVGTGELFF. This rearrangement joins TRBV9 to TRBJ2-2; D is possibly TRBD2 (5 bases). The CDR3 runs to 13 residues. The germline gives CDR1 SGDLS, CDR2 YYNGEE. Trimming shortened V by 9 bases and J by 4 bases, and 13 bases separated the two germline ends.

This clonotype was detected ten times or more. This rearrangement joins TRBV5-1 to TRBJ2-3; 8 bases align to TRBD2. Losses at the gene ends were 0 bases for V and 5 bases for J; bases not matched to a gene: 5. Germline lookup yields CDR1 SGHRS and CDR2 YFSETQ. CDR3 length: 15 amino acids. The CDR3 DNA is TGCGCCAGCAGCTTGGCTAGTCGGGAGGGAGATACGCAGTATTTT. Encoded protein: CASSLASREGDTQYF.

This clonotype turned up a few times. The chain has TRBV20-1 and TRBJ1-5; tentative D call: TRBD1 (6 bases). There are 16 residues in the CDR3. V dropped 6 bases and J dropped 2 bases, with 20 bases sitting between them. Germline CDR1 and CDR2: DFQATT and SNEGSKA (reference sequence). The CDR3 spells CSASVGARAGNQPQHF. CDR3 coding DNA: TGCAGTGCAAGTGTGGGGGCGCGGGCTGGCAATCAGCCCCAGCATTTT.

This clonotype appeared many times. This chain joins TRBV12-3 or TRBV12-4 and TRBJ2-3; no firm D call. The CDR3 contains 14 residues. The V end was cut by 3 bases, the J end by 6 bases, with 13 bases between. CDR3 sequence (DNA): TGTGCCAGCAGTTTGAAGGCGAACTGGGATACGCAGTATTTT. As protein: CASSLKANWDTQYF.

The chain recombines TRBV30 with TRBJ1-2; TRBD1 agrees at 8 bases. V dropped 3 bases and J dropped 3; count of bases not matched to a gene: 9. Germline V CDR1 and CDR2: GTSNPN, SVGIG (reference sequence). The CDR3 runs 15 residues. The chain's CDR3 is CAWRATGVIYYGYTF. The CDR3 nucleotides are TGTGCCTGGAGGGCGACAGGGGTCATATACTATGGCTACACCTTC. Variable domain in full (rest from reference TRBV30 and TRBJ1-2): SQTIHQWPATLVQPVGSPLSLECTVEGTSNPNLYWYRQAAGRGLQLLFYSVGIGQISSEVPQNLSASRPQDRQFILSSKKLLLSDSGFYLCAWRATGVIYYGYTFGSGTRLTVV.